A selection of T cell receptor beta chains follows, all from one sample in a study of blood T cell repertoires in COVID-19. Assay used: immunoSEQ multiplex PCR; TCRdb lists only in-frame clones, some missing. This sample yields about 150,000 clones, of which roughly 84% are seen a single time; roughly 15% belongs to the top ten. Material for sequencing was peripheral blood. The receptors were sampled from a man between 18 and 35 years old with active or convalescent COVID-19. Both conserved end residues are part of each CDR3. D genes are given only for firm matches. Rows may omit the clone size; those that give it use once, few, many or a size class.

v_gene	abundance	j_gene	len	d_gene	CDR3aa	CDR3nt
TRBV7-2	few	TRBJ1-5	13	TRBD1	CASSTQGYQPQHF	TGTGCCAGCAGCACACAGGGGTATCAGCCCCAGCATTTT
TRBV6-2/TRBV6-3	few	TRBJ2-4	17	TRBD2	CASSPQQGSGNWDIQYF	TGTGCCAGCAGCCCCCAACAGGGTAGCGGGAATTGGGACATTCAGTACTTC
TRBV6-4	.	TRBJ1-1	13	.	CASLIHLNTEAFF	TGTGCCAGCCTAATCCACCTGAACACTGAAGCTTTCTTT
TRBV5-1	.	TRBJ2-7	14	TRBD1	CASSNGQGAYEQYF	TGCGCCAGCAGCAACGGACAGGGGGCCTACGAGCAGTACTTC
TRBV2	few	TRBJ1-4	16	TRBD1	CASGRQGLGTNEKLFF	TGTGCCAGCGGCCGACAGGGCTTAGGAACTAATGAAAAACTGTTTTTT
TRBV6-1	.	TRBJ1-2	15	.	CASISADRKNRGYTF	TGTGCCAGCATTTCAGCCGACAGGAAGAATCGGGGCTACACCTTC
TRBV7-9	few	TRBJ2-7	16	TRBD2	CASSLAIAGGGHEQYF	TGTGCCAGCAGCCTAGCCATAGCGGGAGGCGGCCACGAGCAGTACTTC
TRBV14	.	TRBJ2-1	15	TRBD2	CASSQGGSSYNEQFF	TGTGCCAGCAGCCAGGGGGGGAGCTCCTACAATGAGCAGTTCTTC
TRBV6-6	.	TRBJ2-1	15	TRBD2	CASSYSSGSRNEQFF	TGTGCCAGCAGTTACTCGAGCGGGAGTAGGAATGAGCAGTTCTTC
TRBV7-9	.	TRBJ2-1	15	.	CATVLADGQYNEQFF	TGTGCCACCGTTCTTGCGGATGGACAGTACAATGAGCAGTTCTTC
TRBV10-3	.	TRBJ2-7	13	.	CAISPGASGEQYF	TGTGCCATCAGTCCAGGAGCCTCGGGGGAGCAGTACTTC
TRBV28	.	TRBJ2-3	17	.	CASSPYPGAQSTDTQYF	TGTGCCAGCAGCCCGTATCCAGGGGCCCAAAGCACAGATACGCAGTATTTT
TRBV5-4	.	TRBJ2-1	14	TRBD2	CASRGAGGINEQFF	TGTGCCAGCAGGGGGGCGGGAGGAATCAATGAGCAGTTCTTC
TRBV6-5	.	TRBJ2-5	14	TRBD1	CASSRTGGSETQYF	TGTGCCAGCAGTCGGACAGGGGGCAGTGAGACCCAGTACTTC
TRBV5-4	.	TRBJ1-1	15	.	CASSVAGRGASEAFF	TGTGCCAGCAGCGTGGCCGGGCGGGGAGCTAGTGAAGCTTTCTTT
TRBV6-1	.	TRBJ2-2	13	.	CASSFTGPGELFF	TGTGCCAGCAGTTTCACAGGGCCCGGGGAGCTGTTTTTT
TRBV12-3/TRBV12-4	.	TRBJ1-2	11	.	CASSHGNYCTF	TGTGCCAGCAGTCACGGGAATTACTGCACCTTC
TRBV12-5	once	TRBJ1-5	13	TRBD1	CASGPTGGQPQHF	TGTGCTAGTGGGCCGACAGGGGGTCAGCCCCAGCATTTT
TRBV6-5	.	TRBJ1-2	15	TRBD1	CASRLSPGQGIGYTF	TGTGCCAGCAGGCTCTCTCCGGGACAGGGGATCGGCTACACCTTC
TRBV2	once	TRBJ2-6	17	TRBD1	CASSDGQGPRGANVLTF	TGTGCCAGCAGTGACGGACAGGGCCCGCGCGGGGCCAACGTCCTGACTTTC
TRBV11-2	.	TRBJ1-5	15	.	CASSLAGPGNQPQHF	TGTGCCAGCAGCTTAGCTGGGCCCGGCAATCAGCCCCAGCATTTT
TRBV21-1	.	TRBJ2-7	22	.	CASIFRPGEAGTSGRSSYEQYF	TGTGCCAGCATCTTTAGGCCAGGGGAGGCAGGGACTAGCGGCCGAAGCTCCTACGAGCAGTACTTC
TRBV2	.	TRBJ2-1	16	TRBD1	CASSERRTGVYNEQFF	TGTGCCAGCAGTGAAAGACGGACAGGGGTATACAATGAGCAGTTCTTC
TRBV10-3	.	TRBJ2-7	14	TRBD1	CAIRLGQGGSQEYF	TGTGCCATCAGGTTGGGACAGGGGGGCTCTCAGGAGTACTTC
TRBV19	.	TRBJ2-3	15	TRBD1	CASSAQGVSTDTQYF	TGTGCCAGTAGTGCACAGGGGGTTAGCACAGATACGCAGTATTTT
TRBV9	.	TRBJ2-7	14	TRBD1	CASSVEQGLHEQYF	TGTGCCAGCAGCGTAGAACAGGGGTTGCACGAGCAGTACTTC
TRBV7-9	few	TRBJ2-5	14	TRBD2	CASSWGRVGGTQYF	TGTGCCAGCAGCTGGGGGAGGGTTGGAGGGACCCAGTACTTC
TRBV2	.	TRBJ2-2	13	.	CASKRGNTGELFF	TGTGCCAGCAAGAGAGGGAACACCGGGGAGCTGTTTTTT
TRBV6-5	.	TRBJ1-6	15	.	CASTFDRANNSPLHF	TGTGCCAGCACATTCGATAGAGCTAATAATTCACCCCTCCACTTT
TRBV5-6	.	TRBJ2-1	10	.	CASGRNEQFF	TGTGCCAGCGGGAGGAATGAGCAGTTCTTC
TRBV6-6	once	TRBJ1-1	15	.	CASSAQQVEITEAFF	TGTGCCAGCAGTGCCCAACAGGTCGAAATCACTGAAGCTTTCTTT
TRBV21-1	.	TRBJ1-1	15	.	CASSIREWGTTEAFF	TGTGCCAGCAGCATCCGGGAGTGGGGAACCACTGAAGCTTTCTTT
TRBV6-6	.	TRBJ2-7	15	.	CASSRRTSLSYEQYF	TGTGCCAGCAGTCGCAGGACTTCCCTCTCCTACGAGCAGTACTTC
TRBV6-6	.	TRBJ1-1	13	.	CASREGSQTEAFF	TGTGCCAGCAGAGAAGGGAGTCAGACTGAAGCTTTCTTT
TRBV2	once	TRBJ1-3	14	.	CASSVATTSITIYF	TGTGCCAGCAGTGTTGCCACCACTTCCATCACCATATATTTT
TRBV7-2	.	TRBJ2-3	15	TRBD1	CASSLGGQTSRTQYF	TGTGCCAGCAGCTTAGGGGGACAGACCTCAAGGACGCAGTATTTT
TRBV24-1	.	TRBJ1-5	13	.	CATSDIGGQPQHF	TGTGCCACCAGTGATATCGGGGGACAGCCCCAGCATTTT
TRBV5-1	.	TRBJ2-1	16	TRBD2	CASSSTSPSSYNEQFF	TGCGCCAGCAGCTCGACTAGCCCAAGCTCCTACAATGAGCAGTTCTTC
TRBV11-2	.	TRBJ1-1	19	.	CASSRQFDIYPFESTEAFF	TGTGCCAGCAGCCGACAATTCGACATATACCCTTTTGAGAGCACTGAAGCTTTCTTT
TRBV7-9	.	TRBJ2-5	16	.	CASSFSILAVQETQYF	TGTGCCAGCAGCTTCTCCATTTTGGCGGTCCAAGAGACCCAGTACTTC
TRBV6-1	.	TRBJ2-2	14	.	CASSELGVGGELFF	TGTGCCAGCAGTGAATTAGGGGTGGGCGGGGAGCTGTTTTTT
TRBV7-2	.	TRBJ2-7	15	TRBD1	CASSLGGTVSYEQYF	TGTGCCAGCAGCTTAGGGGGGACAGTTTCCTACGAGCAGTACTTC
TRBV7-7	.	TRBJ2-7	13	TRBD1	CASSPTGTYEQYF	TGTGCTAGCAGCCCGACAGGGACCTACGAGCAGTACTTC
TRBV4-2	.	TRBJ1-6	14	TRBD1	CASSPGQENSPLHF	TGTGCCAGCAGCCCCGGACAGGAGAATTCACCCCTCCACTTT